A selection of T cell receptor beta chains follows, all from one sample in a study of T cell changes during pregnancy in multiple sclerosis. The table came from immunoSEQ multiplex PCR; TCRdb's copy has only in-frame clones and leaves some out. The data show some 16,000 clones, roughly four fifths seen once. Material: CD8+ T cells from peripheral blood mononuclear cells, obtained in the second trimester of pregnancy. The receptor set was obtained from a female donor in good health, enrolled as a control in a pregnancy study. Each CDR3 is given with its conserved first and last residue. The D gene is left open where the match is weak. Clone size is not always given. Where it is, it says once, few, many or a class for expanded clones.

J	D	V	size	CDR3	DNA
TRBJ1-2	-	TRBV6-5	-	CASSYSTGRDYGYTF	TGTGCCAGCAGTTACTCGACGGGGAGGGACTATGGCTACACCTTC
TRBJ2-7	TRBD2	TRBV6-1	few	CASSDGASGPYEQYF	TGTGCCAGCAGTGATGGGGCTAGCGGTCCCTACGAGCAGTACTTC
TRBJ1-3	-	TRBV9	-	CASSTVSGNTIYF	TGTGCCAGCTCGACAGTCTCTGGAAACACCATATATTTT
TRBJ1-2	-	TRBV6-5	-	CASTLDIRHEGYTF	TGTGCCAGCACCCTGGACATAAGGCATGAAGGCTACACCTTC
TRBJ2-1	TRBD1	TRBV9	-	CASSAGQGLHGNEQFF	TGTGCCAGCAGCGCGGGACAGGGGTTGCATGGCAATGAGCAGTTCTTC
TRBJ1-1	-	TRBV11-2	-	CASSPRRQVGGTEAFF	TGTGCCAGCAGCCCCAGACGGCAGGTCGGGGGCACTGAAGCTTTCTTT
TRBJ1-1	TRBD1	TRBV5-1	-	CASSPKLDRVFGEAFF	TGCGCCAGCAGCCCAAAGTTGGACAGGGTTTTTGGTGAAGCTTTCTTT
TRBJ1-5	-	TRBV19	-	CASSMGSGQPQHF	TGTGCCAGTAGTATGGGCTCGGGGCAGCCCCAGCATTTT
TRBJ1-2	TRBD1	TRBV5-1	once	CASSHGTGGYTF	TGCGCCAGCAGCCACGGGACAGGCGGCTACACCTTC
TRBJ2-3	-	TRBV9	-	CASTRLGLQPSTDTQYF	TGTGCCAGCACCCGGTTGGGGCTCCAGCCCAGCACAGATACGCAGTATTTT
TRBJ2-2	TRBD1	TRBV7-6	-	CASSLYGQESTGELFF	TGTGCCAGCAGCTTATATGGACAGGAAAGCACCGGGGAGCTGTTTTTT
TRBJ1-5	TRBD1	TRBV10-3	-	CAISEGTGGPQPQHF	TGTGCCATCAGTGAGGGGACAGGAGGGCCCCAGCCCCAGCATTTT
TRBJ1-1	-	TRBV7-3	-	CASSLGGLAAYEAFF	TGTGCCAGCAGCTTAGGAGGGCTCGCAGCTTATGAAGCTTTCTTT
TRBJ1-1	TRBD1	TRBV4-1	-	CASSTTQAGGITEAFF	TGCGCCAGCAGCACAACCCAGGCAGGGGGCATTACTGAAGCTTTCTTT
TRBJ1-5	-	TRBV19	-	CASSITEDQPQHF	TGTGCCAGTAGTATCACGGAGGATCAGCCCCAGCATTTT
TRBJ2-7	-	TRBV7-9	-	CASSFGPGEQYF	TGTGCCAGCAGCTTTGGCCCGGGCGAGCAGTACTTC
TRBJ1-2	TRBD1	TRBV10-2	-	CASSQDRGGYTF	TGCGCCAGCAGTCAGGACAGGGGAGGCTACACCTTC
TRBJ1-1	-	TRBV19	once	CASSLGRNTEAFF	TGTGCCAGTAGTCTGGGGAGGAACACTGAAGCTTTCTTT
TRBJ2-1	TRBD1	TRBV28	-	CASSLGDRNNEQFF	TGTGCCAGCAGTTTGGGGGACAGAAACAATGAGCAGTTCTTC
TRBJ2-1	-	TRBV2	-	CATTGYNEQFF	TGTGCCACCACAGGGTACAATGAGCAGTTCTTC
TRBJ1-1	-	TRBV30	few	CAWSVPERNTEAFF	TGTGCCTGGAGTGTTCCCGAGAGGAACACTGAAGCTTTCTTT
TRBJ2-5	-	TRBV4-3	-	CASSRGGGLWETQYF	TGCGCCAGCAGCCGAGGGGGGGGCCTATGGGAGACCCAGTACTTC
TRBJ2-5	-	TRBV28	-	CASSLWEGRKETQYF	TGTGCCAGCAGTTTATGGGAGGGACGGAAAGAGACCCAGTACTTC
TRBJ1-2	TRBD1	TRBV2	-	CATRQGDGYTF	TGTGCCACCCGACAGGGGGATGGCTACACCTTC
TRBJ2-1	-	TRBV4-2	-	CASSQDLSSYNEQFF	TGTGCCAGCAGCCAAGATCTCAGTTCCTACAATGAGCAGTTCTTC
TRBJ1-3	-	TRBV11-1	-	CASSPRGSGNTIYF	TGTGCCAGCAGCCCCCGGGGTTCTGGAAACACCATATATTTT
TRBJ2-5	TRBD2	TRBV7-3	-	CASSLAGGGKETQYF	TGTGCCAGCAGCTTAGCGGGGGGAGGAAAAGAGACCCAGTACTTC
TRBJ1-1	TRBD1	TRBV7-3	-	CASSPLQGLTEAFF	TGTGCCAGCAGCCCACTACAGGGGTTGACTGAAGCTTTCTTT
TRBJ2-1	TRBD2	TRBV2	-	CASSGGLADYNEQFF	TGTGCCAGCAGTGGGGGACTAGCGGACTACAATGAGCAGTTCTTC
TRBJ1-2	TRBD1	TRBV9	-	CASSPTAPQGDYGYTF	TGTGCCAGCAGCCCCACGGCCCCACAGGGGGACTATGGCTACACCTTC
TRBJ1-1	-	TRBV30	few	CAWSVDIYTEAFF	TGTGCCTGGAGCGTAGACATCTACACTGAAGCTTTCTTT
TRBJ2-5	-	TRBV6-5	-	CASSYYTDSIEETQYF	TGTGCCAGCAGTTACTACACGGACTCGATAGAAGAGACCCAGTACTTC
TRBJ2-1	-	TRBV29-1	-	CSVELRQGSYNEQFF	TGCAGCGTTGAACTCCGTCAGGGTTCCTACAATGAGCAGTTCTTC
TRBJ2-7	-	TRBV28	-	CASSSGYYEQYF	TGTGCCAGCAGTTCAGGATACTACGAGCAGTACTTC
TRBJ2-7	TRBD2	TRBV5-3	-	CARSFRLAGGHEQYF	TGTGCCAGAAGCTTCCGGCTAGCGGGGGGTCACGAGCAGTACTTC
TRBJ2-3	-	TRBV7-9	-	CASSLGPDTQYF	TGTGCCAGCAGCTTAGGGCCCGATACGCAGTATTTT
TRBJ2-3	-	TRBV27	-	CASSGLGTDTQYF	TGTGCCAGCAGTGGACTGGGCACAGATACGCAGTATTTT
TRBJ2-7	TRBD1	TRBV7-8	-	CASSLLVGDRGYEQYF	TGTGCCAGCAGCTTACTTGTCGGGGACAGGGGGTACGAGCAGTACTTC
TRBJ2-7	TRBD2	TRBV27	-	CASSLRLAGFYEQYF	TGTGCCAGCAGTTTACGACTAGCGGGGTTTTACGAGCAGTACTTC
TRBJ1-5	-	TRBV4-1	-	CASSQDGGQPQHF	TGCGCCAGCAGCCAAGATGGAGGGCAGCCCCAGCATTTT
TRBJ1-6	TRBD1	TRBV11-2	-	CASSLSGTGLNSPLHF	TGTGCCAGCAGCCTCTCCGGGACAGGGCTTAATTCACCCCTCCACTTT
TRBJ1-5	-	TRBV30	-	CAWSFPDLTGDQPQHF	TGTGCCTGGAGTTTCCCAGACCTGACGGGGGATCAGCCCCAGCATTTT
TRBJ1-2	-	TRBV14	-	CASSQAGRRGNGYTF	TGTGCCAGCAGCCAAGCGGGGCGGCGGGGGAATGGCTACACCTTC
TRBJ1-1	-	TRBV28	-	CASSLSPMNTEAFF	TGTGCCAGCAGTTTATCCCCAATGAACACTGAAGCTTTCTTT
TRBJ2-2	-	TRBV5-1	-	CASSLDPGMNTGELFF	TGCGCCAGCAGCTTGGATCCGGGGATGAACACCGGGGAGCTGTTTTTT
TRBJ2-7	TRBD1	TRBV27	-	CASSSGTGAEQYF	TGTGCCAGCAGTTCCGGGACAGGGGCCGAGCAGTACTTC
TRBJ2-3	-	TRBV6-5	-	CASSYSAGSTDTQYF	TGTGCCAGCAGTTACTCGGCAGGGAGCACAGATACGCAGTATTTT
TRBJ1-2	-	TRBV19	-	CASTSSGGYGYTF	TGCGCCAGTACCTCGTCGGGGGGCTATGGCTACACCTTC
TRBJ1-1	TRBD1	TRBV6-5	medium-sized	CASSLQGKIENTEAFF	TGTGCCAGCAGTTTACAGGGGAAAATTGAGAACACTGAAGCTTTCTTT
TRBJ2-1	TRBD2	TRBV6-4	-	CASSEAGTSPANEQFF	TGTGCCAGCAGTGAAGCCGGGACTAGCCCAGCCAATGAGCAGTTCTTC